This TCR beta chain was captured by sequencing in a study of graft-versus-host responses after intestinal transplantation. Study as a whole: Anti-thymocyte globulin induction, then tacrolimus and steroids for about three years, went to all recipients. Study-level points and caveats: With peak circulating GvH clone levels came an association with early post-transplant HvG declines. GvH clones surfaced in recipient marrow, some emerging earlier in ileum or blood. Some patients had graft-donor T cell macrochimerism. In their allografts, the ratios of graft-versus-host to host-versus-graft T cell clones were high.

Using immunoSEQ multiplex PCR, the repertoire was profiled, and TCRdb retains in-frame clones only, with some absent. This table has over 85,000 clones, roughly 93% appearing once. Germline loops: CDR1 MGHRA, CDR2 YSYEKL. Trimming stripped 1 base from V and 5 bases from J, with 12 bases between. The CDR3 spans 15 residues. Note on this clone: Its antigen remains unidentified.

The sample here was unstimulated CD8+ T cells sorted from spleen or lymph node cells, taken before intestinal transplant. The sequence came from a human donor who received an intestinal transplant. The chain combines TRBV4-1 with TRBJ2-4; D is unresolved. This chain's CDR3 is CASSQGPSRENIQYF. The CDR3 nucleotides are TGCGCCAGCAGCCAAGGCCCAAGCCGGGAAAACATTCAGTACTTC.